The 14 T cell receptor beta chains below come from one sample, sequenced in a study of vaccination and CD4 T cells after COVID-19. Treatment of the sample: roughly nine-day PBMC culture with coronavirus spike peptide pools or control peptides (ViraFEST assay). No antigen is known for these receptors. The Oncomine TCR Beta short-read assay generated sequence data from the DNA of cultured CD4+ T cells. TCRdb reanalysed the PCR reads using MiXCR and keeps one entry per CDR3 protein. The sample has approximately 12,000 distinct CDR3 sequences; about 31% are singletons. The sequenced sample consisted of cultured CD4+ T cells from blood. Source of these receptors: a human donor with COVID-19.

The chain uses TRBV4-3 and TRBJ2-2; perhaps TRBD1 as D (5 bases). V dropped 0 bases and J dropped 1 base, with 6 bases sitting between them. This CDR3 is built from 15 residues. Germline values: CDR1 LGHNA, CDR2 YSLEER. The CDR3 spells CASSQDRGNTGELFF. CDR3 DNA: TGCGCCAGCAGCCAAGATAGGGGGAACACCGGGGAGCTGTTTTTT.

The chain combines TRBV6-2 or TRBV6-3 with TRBJ1-1, with D perhaps matching TRBD1 (5 bases). Germline V gene data show CDR1 as MNHEY and CDR2 as SVGEGT. V lost 6 bases, J lost 5 bases, and 13 bases lay in between. The CDR3 runs to 13 residues. The CDR3 region is CASSYDRDTEAFF. In DNA, the CDR3 is TGTGCCAGCAGCTACGACAGAGATACTGAAGCTTTCTTT.

The chain couples TRBV2 to TRBJ2-5; D is unclear. CDR1 and CDR2 from the germline V gene are SNHLY and FYNNEI. Trimming cost V 3 bases and J 9 bases, with 11 bases left between them. This CDR3 has 12 amino acids. CDR3 loop: CASSDRSVPQYF. The CDR3 DNA reads TGTGCCAGCAGTGACAGATCCGTCCCCCAGTACTTC.

The chain joins TRBV12-5 to TRBJ2-5; maybe TRBD2 (5 bases). This CDR3 is built from 12 residues. Germline-derived CDR1 and CDR2 are LGHNT and FRNRAP. V lost 7 bases, J lost 5 bases, and 11 bases lay in between. CDR3 sequence reads: CASATRTETQYF. In DNA, the CDR3 is TGTGCTAGTGCCACTAGGACGGAGACCCAGTACTTC.

The chain carries TRBV5-1 and TRBJ1-1, with D perhaps matching TRBD1 (5 bases). The CDR3 is 13 residues long. Between the trimmed V and J ends, which lost 4 bases and 5 bases, there was a span of 12 bases. Germline lookup yields CDR1 SGHRS and CDR2 YFSETQ. CDR3 residues: CASSLAGRTEAFF. CDR3 in DNA: TGCGCCAGCAGCCTGGCGGGGCGGACTGAAGCTTTCTTT.

The chain is built from TRBV15 and TRBJ2-2; 8 bases match TRBD1. Germline CDR1 reads LNHNV; CDR2 reads YYDKDF (reference sequence). The CDR3 extends over 16 amino acids. Trimming cost V 1 base and J 6 bases; bases outside gene matches: 7. For the CDR3, the DNA is TGTGCCACCAGCAGAGGGCAGGGGGCCCAGTCCGGGGAGCTGTTTTTT. Translating it yields CATSRGQGAQSGELFF.

This chain connects TRBV7-9 to TRBJ2-3; D is ambiguous. The CDR3 sequence is 12 residues long. Trimming cost V 1 base and J 10 bases, with 9 bases left between them. Germline values: CDR1 SEHNR, CDR2 FQNEAQ (reference sequence). Here the CDR3 reads CASSLDSWAQYF. CDR3 coding DNA: TGTGCCAGCAGCTTAGACAGCTGGGCGCAGTATTTT.

The chain recombines TRBV6-1 with TRBJ1-2; D remains unclear. V was clipped by 6 bases and J by 6 bases, with 8 bases between them. From germline, CDR1 is MNHNS and CDR2 SASEGT. The CDR3 sequence is 11 residues long. CDR3 amino acids: CASSPGHGYTF. The CDR3 DNA reads TGTGCCAGCAGCCCGGGCCATGGCTACACCTTC.

This clonotype occurred a few times. The chain links TRBV19 to TRBJ1-6, with D tentatively TRBD1 (5 bases). This CDR3 is built from 12 residues. Germline loops: CDR1 LNHDA, CDR2 SQIVND (reference sequence). V was clipped by 10 bases and J by 10 bases, with 14 bases between them. DNA of the CDR3: TGTGCCAATACAGGTTTAGGCTCACCCCTCCACTTT. Translated: CANTGLGSPLHF.

This clonotype was detected only a few times. The CDR3 sequence is CASRAPRRIGDTIYF. The DNA for the CDR3 is TGTGCCAGCAGGGCCCCTCGGAGGATCGGTGACACCATATATTTT. The V and J genes are TRBV7-9 and TRBJ1-3, with D unresolved. The germline V and J ends were trimmed by 6 bases and 8 bases, with 20 bases remaining between them. Germline V gene lookup returns CDR1 SEHNR and CDR2 FQNEAQ (reference sequence). This CDR3 region has 15 residues.

This clonotype showed up just a few times. The chain couples TRBV19 to TRBJ2-5; TRBD1 aligns across 8 bases. Germline CDR1 reads LNHDA; CDR2 reads SQIVND (reference sequence). V gave up 5 bases and J gave up 5 bases; unmatched junction bases: 7. The CDR3 is 14 residues long. Here the CDR3 reads CASSPQGAWETQYF. The CDR3 nucleotides read TGTGCCAGTAGTCCCCAGGGGGCTTGGGAGACCCAGTACTTC.

This CDR3 is CASSLAQTSGNTIYF. The DNA for the CDR3 is TGCGCCAGCAGCTTGGCCCAGACCTCCGGAAACACCATATATTTT. The chain recombines TRBV5-1 with TRBJ1-3; D remains ambiguous. CDR3 length: 15 residues. Germline lookup yields CDR1 SGHRS and CDR2 YFSETQ. V lost 0 bases and J lost 4, with 11 bases in between.

The chain has TRBV27 and TRBJ2-7, with 9 bases fitting TRBD1. V was clipped by 8 bases and J by 5 bases; unmatched bases: 10. The CDR3 sequence is 14 residues long. Germline-derived CDR1 and CDR2 are MNHEY and SMNVEV (reference sequence). The CDR3 bases are TGTGCCAGCCGCGGGACAGGGCATCGAGACGAGCAGTACTTC. Protein: CASRGTGHRDEQYF.

This chain links TRBV7-9 with TRBJ2-7; D is tentatively TRBD1 or TRBD2 (5 bases each). The CDR3 runs 13 residues. Germline CDR1 SEHNR, CDR2 FQNEAQ (reference sequence). V was cut by 4 bases and J by 6 bases, with 13 bases left in between. CDR3 bases: TGTGCCAGCAGCTCGGGGACGGGCGGCGAGCAGTACTTC. As protein: CASSSGTGGEQYF.